This TCR beta chain was sequenced during a study of blood T cells in healthy people across ages. Findings of the study overall: The recorded TCR beta diversity per million T cells decreased in a roughly linear manner with age.

This clonotype was found many times. What it recognizes is unknown. Through a sample-barcoded 5' primer and a J-beta primer mix, a second PCR was run for 7 to 11 cycles. Using its own MiXCR run on the 5' RACE reads, TCRdb lists one record per CDR3 protein. Of hundreds of thousands of distinct CDR3 sequences listed, about 52% are singletons. The germline V gene encodes CDR1 LGHDT and CDR2 YNNKEL (reference sequence). The CDR3 loop spans 11 amino acids. V was cut by 6 bases and J by 0 bases, with 3 bases left in between. The chain carries TRBV3-1 and TRBJ2-7, with unresolved D. The sequence derives from a man between 60 and 75 years old in good health. The source material was blood. This chain's CDR3 is CASSHSYEQYF. The CDR3 nucleotides are TGTGCCAGCAGTCACTCCTACGAGCAGTACTTC.